This entry features one T cell receptor (beta chain) sequence. Antigen: not known. Produced via immunoSEQ multiplex PCR; TCRdb's table is partial and in-frame only. Among fewer than 150,000 clones listed, 88% were seen once. Trimming pared 1 base from V and 0 bases from J, leaving 10 bases between. CDR1 and CDR2 from the germline V gene are SQVTM and ANQGSEA. This CDR3 is 15 amino acids long. These data are taken from a study of T cell responses to AZD1222 COVID-19 vaccine. General study points: None of the repertoires were sampled until the peak T cell response had passed. Vaccine-related CD4 TCRs covered spike, predominating at 160-218 and 743-854.

The receptor's source is an adult who received the AZD1222 COVID-19 vaccine. The rearrangement joins TRBV29-1 to TRBJ2-1; D call uncertain. Sequenced material: peripheral blood, taken 28 days after the second AZD1222 dose. Here the CDR3 DNA reads TGCAGCGTTGAAGGACTCCAGAGCTCCTACAATGAGCAGTTCTTC. It specifies CSVEGLQSSYNEQFF.